What follows is one TCR beta chain and its context. This clone has more than one count but fewer than ten. Its antigen is unknown. It has no much larger one-base neighbor in the sample; base qualities were not kept. The entire isolated RNA was reverse transcribed using the High Capacity cDNA Reverse Transcription Kit, and thus expressed TCRB transcripts were sequenced. Deep immunoSEQ sequencing was applied to naive, central memory and regulatory T cell samples, giving an average of roughly 3.6 million total reads per sample. Sorted cells were lysed in RLT buffer and RNA was extracted with DNase-treated RNeasy Micro or Mini kits, depending on cell number. Each cell subset was processed on its own to prevent cross-contamination, while patient and healthy donor samples were processed together. The immunoSEQ multiplex PCR was used to amplify TCRB sequences from cDNA, yielding 87-bp fragments that span the CDR3 region. Sequencing of the amplicons was performed on the Illumina HiSeq platform. The study's own analysis went as follows. PCR bias was computationally corrected using synthetic template baselines, reads within Hamming distance 2 were collapsed, and singletons that could not be merged were discarded. Reads were aligned against IMGT so that V, D and J genes, CDR3 length and insertions or deletions at six rearrangement sites could be assigned. Within each subset, clonotype counts were normalized to the number of sorted cells before true diversity and Gini coefficients were calculated with the tcR R package. The overlap coefficient, calculated on TCRB nucleotide sequences, was used to measure repertoire sharing. Here the immuneACCESS table is served through TCRdb, limited to in-frame sequences with V and J called. Missing clones are a known gap in these copies; in checked studies unresolved V genes cover under half, and the rest lacks a known reason. V and J calls and clone size are those listed in that table; D and trimming were worked out from the DNA. Within this sample are about 220,000 clones, with 11% of them counted one time only. Approximately 1.4% of the sample belongs to the ten largest clones.

Each donor gave one peripheral blood draw, about 100 mL on average, collected into heparinised tubes. Using a panel that included CD45RO, CCR7, CD25, CD127, CD95 and CD27, naive, central memory, regulatory and stem cell-like memory CD4+ T cells were sorted on a BD FACSAria II. All sorted populations exceeded 95% purity. PBMCs were isolated right away by Lymphoprep density gradient centrifugation and were stained directly, without culture. So that batch effects would be minimized, each experiment stained and sorted samples in pairs, pairing one healthy donor with one patient. These data originate in a study of beta chain features in type 1 diabetes (dated 2018 in TCRdb). About the full investigation: Mean age, gender distribution, total cell number and subset yield were not different between patients and healthy donors. A total of roughly 110 million sorted cells were examined across all samples, and the number of cells per subset was strongly correlated with RNA yield. In the study, recently diagnosed type 1 diabetes patients and matched healthy donors were compared on the TCRB repertoires of their sorted circulating CD4+ T cell subsets. Naive and central memory subsets were obtained from all 30 or so donors, but regulatory and stem cell-like memory subsets were isolated from only 8 patients and roughly eight healthy donors.

CDR1 and CDR2, per the germline V gene, are KGHSH and LQKENI. From V the trimming removes 2 bases and from J it removes 10 bases, while the gene matches leave 12 bases of the junction unaccounted for. The CDR3 runs 16 amino acids, cysteine and phenylalanine included. Only the CDR3 DNA stays, 48 bases, in frame from base 1. Summary of the overall study and its limitations: Naive, central memory and regulatory TCRB repertoires appeared more similar among patients than among healthy donors. HLA sub-analyses involved small numbers of individuals, so any influence of HLA type on TCRB rearrangement remained unresolved. In all four CD4+ subsets, TCRB CDR3 length was moderately but significantly shorter in type 1 diabetes patients. Patients with type 1 diabetes made fewer insertions and deleted more nucleotides at VDJ recombination sites, implying thymic rearrangement abnormalities. PCR might favor shorter templates, but patient and control samples were amplified and corrected together, so any skew would affect both groups equally. Sequencing cDNA rather than genomic DNA could over-represent highly expressing activated cells, although activation and CD3 levels did not differ between groups.

This sequence was found in a man aged 18-30 years in good health. The chain links TRBV18 with TRBJ2-1; 9 of the junction bases match TRBD2. Sequencing input: central memory CD4+ T cells from blood. The nucleotide sequence reads as follows: TGTGCCAGCTCACCATCTGTAGCGGGAGCAACGGGGGAGCAGTTCTTC. Its protein product is CASSPSVAGATGEQFF. When the CDR3 is completed using the reference TRBV18 and TRBJ2-1 genes on either side, the full variable domain is NAGVMQNPRHLVRRRGQEARLRCSPMKGHSHVYWYRQLPEEGLKFMVYLQKENIIDESGMPKERFSAEFPKEGPSILRIQQVVRGDSAAYFCASSPSVAGATGEQFFGPGTRLTVL.